The present entry profiles one T cell receptor beta chain with its context. CDR1 SGDLS and CDR2 YYNGEE come from the germline V gene. Losses at the gene ends were 0 bases for V and 4 bases for J; bases not matched to a gene: 6. The CDR3 is 15 residues long. These data come from a study of blood T cell repertoires in COVID-19. Study-wide context: Donors in the United States, Italy and Spain gave samples during acute or convalescent COVID-19. PBMCs, B-cell-depleted T cells, or T cells were the source of the cDNA or gDNA that made up the material.

In the authors' workflow: Reference gene primer amplification gave nucleated cell count estimates. Produced via immunoSEQ multiplex PCR; TCRdb's table is partial and in-frame only. Clone size and V and J calls were adopted from that table, with D and trimming inferred from the DNA. Among 350,000 to 500,000 clones listed, 88% were seen once. Material: PBMCs or T cells enriched from blood (not recorded which). The clonotype comes from a young woman who had been exposed to COVID-19. The V gene is TRBV9, the J gene TRBJ1-2; 7 bases agree with TRBD1. The CDR3 here is CASSVETGWGYGYTF. CDR3 sequence (DNA): TGTGCCAGCAGCGTAGAGACAGGGTGGGGCTATGGCTACACCTTC.